The present T cell receptor (beta chain) was sequenced within a study of T cell repertoires in cytomegalovirus infection. Looking at the study overall: Public TCR beta signatures provided an indication of both CMV infection and a matching HLA type. Findings and caveats of the study: The response measured ex vivo was dominated by TCR beta clonotypes (HLA-C-restricted and CMV-specific). Identification of carriers of CMV plus the relevant HLA was performed using cumulative public TCR beta family frequency.

This clonotype appeared a single time. Antigen unknown. MiXCR, run by TCRdb on the reads, gives a single entry per CDR3 protein. The sample lists approximately 750,000 distinct CDR3 sequences, less than 40% occurring once. The TCR comes from a human donor in good health (CMV status not recorded). Some clones in this sample may be carry-over from other donors' samples. The sample was PBMCs.

CDR3 in amino acids: CASSSRNFHGEQFF. In nucleotides, the CDR3 is TGTGCCAGCAGTTCAAGAAATTTCCACGGTGAGCAGTTCTTC. The rearrangement uses TRBV12-3 or TRBV12-4 and TRBJ2-1; D gene unclear. This CDR3 is 14 amino acids long. V gave up 4 bases and J gave up 9 bases, with 16 bases separating them.